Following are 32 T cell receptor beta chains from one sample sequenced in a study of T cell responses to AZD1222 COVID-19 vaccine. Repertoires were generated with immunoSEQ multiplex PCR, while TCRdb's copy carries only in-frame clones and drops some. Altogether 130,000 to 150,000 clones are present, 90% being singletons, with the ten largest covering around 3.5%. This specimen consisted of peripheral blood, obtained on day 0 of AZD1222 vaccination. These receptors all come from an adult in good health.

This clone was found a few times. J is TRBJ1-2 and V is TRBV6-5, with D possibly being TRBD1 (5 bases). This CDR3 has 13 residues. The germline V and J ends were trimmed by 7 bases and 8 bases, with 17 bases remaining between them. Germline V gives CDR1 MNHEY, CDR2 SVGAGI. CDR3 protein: CASIEGSSGGYTF. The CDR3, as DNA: TGTGCCAGCATAGAGGGGTCGTCAGGGGGCTACACCTTC.

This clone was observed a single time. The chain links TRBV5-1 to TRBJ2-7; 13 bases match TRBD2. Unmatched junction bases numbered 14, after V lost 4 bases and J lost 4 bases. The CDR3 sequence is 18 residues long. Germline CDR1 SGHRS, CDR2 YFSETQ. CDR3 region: CASSRGLAGEGASYEQYF. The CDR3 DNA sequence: TGCGCCAGCAGCCGAGGACTAGCGGGAGAGGGGGCCTCATACGAGCAGTACTTC.

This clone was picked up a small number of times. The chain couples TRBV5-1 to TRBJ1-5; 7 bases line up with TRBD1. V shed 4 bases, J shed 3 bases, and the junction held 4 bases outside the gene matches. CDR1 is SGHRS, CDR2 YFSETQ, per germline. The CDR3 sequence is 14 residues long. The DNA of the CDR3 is TGCGCCAGCAGCCCGGGACAGAACAATCAGCCCCAGCATTTT. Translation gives CASSPGQNNQPQHF.

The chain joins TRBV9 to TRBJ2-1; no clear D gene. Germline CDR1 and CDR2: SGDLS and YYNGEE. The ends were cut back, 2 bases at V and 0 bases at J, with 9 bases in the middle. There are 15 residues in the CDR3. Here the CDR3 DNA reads TGTGCCAGCAGCGTGGGCTTAAGCTCCTACAATGAGCAGTTCTTC. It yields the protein CASSVGLSSYNEQFF.

In DNA form, the CDR3 reads TGTGCCAGCAGTTACTTTGCTAGCGGGATAATGGGTGAGCAGTTCTTC. The encoded protein is CASSYFASGIMGEQFF. This chain connects TRBV6-5 to TRBJ2-1, with TRBD2 matching 9 bases. The germline V gene encodes CDR1 MNHEY and CDR2 SVGAGI. Germline trimming cut 1 base from V and 9 bases from J; bases unmatched to any gene: 10. There are 16 residues in the CDR3.

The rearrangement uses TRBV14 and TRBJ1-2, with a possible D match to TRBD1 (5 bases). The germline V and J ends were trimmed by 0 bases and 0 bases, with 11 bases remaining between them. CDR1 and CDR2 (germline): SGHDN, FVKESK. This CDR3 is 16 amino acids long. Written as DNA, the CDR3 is TGTGCCAGCAGCCAAGAAAGGGCGACAGCTAACTATGGCTACACCTTC. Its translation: CASSQERATANYGYTF.

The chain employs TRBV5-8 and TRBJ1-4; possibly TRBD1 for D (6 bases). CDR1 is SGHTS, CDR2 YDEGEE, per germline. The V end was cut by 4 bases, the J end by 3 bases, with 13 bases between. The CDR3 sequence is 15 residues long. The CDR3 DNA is TGTGCCAGCAGCGTGCAGGGGTGGGCTAATGAAAAACTGTTTTTT. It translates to CASSVQGWANEKLFF.

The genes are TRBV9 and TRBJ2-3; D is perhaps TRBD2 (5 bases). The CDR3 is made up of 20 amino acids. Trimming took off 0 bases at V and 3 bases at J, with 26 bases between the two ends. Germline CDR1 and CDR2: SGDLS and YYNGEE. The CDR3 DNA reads TGTGCCAGCAGCGTAGCGCTCCCGCGAAATGACCGCCGCGGGACAGATACGCAGTATTTT. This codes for CASSVALPRNDRRGTDTQYF. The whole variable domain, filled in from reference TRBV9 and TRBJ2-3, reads DSGVTQTPKHLITATGQRVTLRCSPRSGDLSVYWYQQSLDQGLQFLIQYYNGEERAKGNILERFSAQQFPDLHSELNLSSLELGDSALYFCASSVALPRNDRRGTDTQYFGPGTRLTVL.

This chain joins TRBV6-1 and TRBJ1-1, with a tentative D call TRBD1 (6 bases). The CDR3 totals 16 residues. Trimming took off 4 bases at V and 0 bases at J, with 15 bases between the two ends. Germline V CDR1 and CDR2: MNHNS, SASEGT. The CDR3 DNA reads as TGTGCCAGCAGTGGGGGGGGCCGGGCCGTGAACACTGAAGCTTTCTTT. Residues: CASSGGGRAVNTEAFF.

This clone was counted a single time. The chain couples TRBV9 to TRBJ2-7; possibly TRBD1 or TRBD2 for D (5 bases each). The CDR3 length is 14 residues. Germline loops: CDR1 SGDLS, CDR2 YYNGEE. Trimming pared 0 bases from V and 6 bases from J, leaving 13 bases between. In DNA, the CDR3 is TGTGCCAGCAGCGTAGGAGGGGTGGTGAGCGAGCAGTACTTC. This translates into CASSVGGVVSEQYF.

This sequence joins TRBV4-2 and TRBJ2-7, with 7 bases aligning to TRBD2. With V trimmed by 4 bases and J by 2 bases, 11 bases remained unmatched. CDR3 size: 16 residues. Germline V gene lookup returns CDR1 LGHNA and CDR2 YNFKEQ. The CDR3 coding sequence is TGTGCCAGCAGCCCACCGAGAATCAGCGGGGCCTACGAGCAGTACTTC. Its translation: CASSPPRISGAYEQYF.

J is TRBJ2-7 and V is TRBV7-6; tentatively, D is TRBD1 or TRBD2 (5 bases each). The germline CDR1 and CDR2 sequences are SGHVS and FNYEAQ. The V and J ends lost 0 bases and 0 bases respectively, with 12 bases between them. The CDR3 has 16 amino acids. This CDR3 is CASSLAGTASSYEQYF. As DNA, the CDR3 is TGTGCCAGCAGCTTAGCGGGGACGGCGAGCTCCTACGAGCAGTACTTC.

CDR3 sequence reads: CASSLGGAGANIQYF. The CDR3 nucleotides are TGTGCCAGCAGCCTAGGGGGCGCGGGGGCAAACATTCAGTACTTC. The V call is TRBV3-1 (or the pseudogene TRBV3-2), the J call TRBJ2-4; D tentatively fits TRBD1 or TRBD2 (7 bases each). V gave up 4 bases and J gave up 6 bases, with 16 bases separating them. CDR3 length: 15 amino acids. Per germline, CDR1 LGHDT and CDR2 YNNKEL (reference sequence).

CDR3 amino acids: CASSVTGAIYGYTF. The CDR3 DNA follows: TGTGCCAGCAGCGTAACAGGGGCCATATATGGCTACACCTTC. V usage is TRBV5-6 and J usage is TRBJ1-2; 7 bases agree with TRBD1. In germline, CDR1 is SGHDT, CDR2 YYEEEE. CDR3 length equals 14 residues. The trim removed 4 bases at V and 5 bases at J, leaving 8 bases unmatched.

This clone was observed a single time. The CDR3 sequence: CASSFQGGNEQFF. The DNA of the CDR3 is TGTGCCAGCAGTTTCCAGGGGGGGAATGAGCAGTTCTTC. The V and J genes are TRBV12-3 or TRBV12-4 and TRBJ2-1; the D gene could be TRBD1 or TRBD2 (7 bases each). With 3 bases removed from V and 7 bases from J, the gap between germline ends came to 10 bases. This CDR3 has 13 residues.

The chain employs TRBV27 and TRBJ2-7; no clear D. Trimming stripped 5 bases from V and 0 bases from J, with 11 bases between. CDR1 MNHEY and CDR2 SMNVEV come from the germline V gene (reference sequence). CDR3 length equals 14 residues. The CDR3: CASSVAPSSYEQYF. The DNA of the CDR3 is TGTGCCAGCAGTGTGGCCCCCAGCTCCTACGAGCAGTACTTC.

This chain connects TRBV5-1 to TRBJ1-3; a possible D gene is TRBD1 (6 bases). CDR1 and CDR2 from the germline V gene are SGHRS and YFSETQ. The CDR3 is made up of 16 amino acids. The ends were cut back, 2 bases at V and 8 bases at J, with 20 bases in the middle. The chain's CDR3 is CASSFRNRATGDTIYF. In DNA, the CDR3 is TGCGCCAGCAGCTTTCGGAACAGGGCGACTGGTGACACCATATATTTT.

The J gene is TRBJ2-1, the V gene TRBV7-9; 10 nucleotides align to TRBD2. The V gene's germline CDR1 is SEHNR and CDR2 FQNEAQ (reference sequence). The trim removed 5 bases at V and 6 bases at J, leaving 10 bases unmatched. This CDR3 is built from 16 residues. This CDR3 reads CASSPLVTSGVNEQFF. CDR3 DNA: TGTGCCAGCAGCCCCCTAGTAACTAGCGGGGTCAATGAGCAGTTCTTC. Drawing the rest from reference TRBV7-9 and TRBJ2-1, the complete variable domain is DTGVSQNPRHKITKRGQNVTFRCDPISEHNRLYWYRQTLGQGPEFLTYFQNEAQLEKSRLLSDRFSAERPKGSFSTLEIQRTEQGDSAMYLCASSPLVTSGVNEQFFGPGTRLTVL.

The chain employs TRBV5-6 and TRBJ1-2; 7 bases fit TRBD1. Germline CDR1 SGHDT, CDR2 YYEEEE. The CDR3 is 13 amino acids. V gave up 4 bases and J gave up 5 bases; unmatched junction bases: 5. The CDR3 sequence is CASSETGRYGYTF. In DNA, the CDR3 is TGTGCCAGCAGCGAGACAGGGAGGTATGGCTACACCTTC.

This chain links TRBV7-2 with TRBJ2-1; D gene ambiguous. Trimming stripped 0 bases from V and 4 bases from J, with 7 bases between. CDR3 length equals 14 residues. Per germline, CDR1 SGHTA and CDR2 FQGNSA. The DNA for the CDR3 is TGTGCCAGCAGCTTAGCCCCCGGGTACAATGAGCAGTTCTTC. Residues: CASSLAPGYNEQFF.

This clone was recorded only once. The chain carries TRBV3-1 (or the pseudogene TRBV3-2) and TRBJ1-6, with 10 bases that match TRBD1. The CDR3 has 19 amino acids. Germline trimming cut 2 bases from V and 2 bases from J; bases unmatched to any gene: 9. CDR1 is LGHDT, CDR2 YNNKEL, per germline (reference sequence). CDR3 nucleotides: TGTGCCAGCAGCCAAAGGGACAGGGGTGGGGGACCCTATAATTCACCCCTCCACTTT. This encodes CASSQRDRGGGPYNSPLHF.

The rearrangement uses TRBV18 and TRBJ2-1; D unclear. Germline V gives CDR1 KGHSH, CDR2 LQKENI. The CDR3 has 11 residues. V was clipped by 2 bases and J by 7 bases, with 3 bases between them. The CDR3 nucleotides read TGTGCCAGCTCACCAAAAAATGAGCAGTTCTTC. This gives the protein CASSPKNEQFF. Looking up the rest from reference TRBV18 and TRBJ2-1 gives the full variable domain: NAGVMQNPRHLVRRRGQEARLRCSPMKGHSHVYWYRQLPEEGLKFMVYLQKENIIDESGMPKERFSAEFPKEGPSILRIQQVVRGDSAAYFCASSPKNEQFFGPGTRLTVL.

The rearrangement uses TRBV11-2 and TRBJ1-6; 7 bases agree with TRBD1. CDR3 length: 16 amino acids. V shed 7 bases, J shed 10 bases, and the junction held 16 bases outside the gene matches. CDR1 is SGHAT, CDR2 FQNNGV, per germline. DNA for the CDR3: TGTGCCAGCAACCCTTGGGGGGCACAGGGGATATCACCCCTCCACTTT. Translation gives CASNPWGAQGISPLHF.

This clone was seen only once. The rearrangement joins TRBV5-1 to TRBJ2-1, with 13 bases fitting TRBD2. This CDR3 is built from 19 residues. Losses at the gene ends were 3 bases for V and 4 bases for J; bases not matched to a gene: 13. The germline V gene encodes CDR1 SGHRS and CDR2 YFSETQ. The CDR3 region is CASSYGTSGIHRTYNEQFF. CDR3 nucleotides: TGCGCCAGCAGCTACGGGACTAGCGGGATCCACCGAACGTACAATGAGCAGTTCTTC.

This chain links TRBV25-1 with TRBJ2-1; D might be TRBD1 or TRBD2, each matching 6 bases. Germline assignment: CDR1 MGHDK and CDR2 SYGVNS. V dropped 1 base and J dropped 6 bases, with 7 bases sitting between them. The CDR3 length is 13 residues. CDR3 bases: TGTGCCAGCAGTGAATGGGGGGCCAATGAGCAGTTCTTC. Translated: CASSEWGANEQFF. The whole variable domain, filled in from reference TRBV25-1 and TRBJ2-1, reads EADIYQTPRYLVIGTGKKITLECSQTMGHDKMYWYQQDPGMELHLIHYSYGVNSTEKGDLSSESTVSRIRTEHFPLTLESARPSHTSQYLCASSEWGANEQFFGPGTRLTVL.

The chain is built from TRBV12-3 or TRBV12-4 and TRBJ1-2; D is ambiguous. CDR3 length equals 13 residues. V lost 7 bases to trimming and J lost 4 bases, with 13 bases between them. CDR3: CASKEKLIYGYTF. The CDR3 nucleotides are TGTGCCAGCAAGGAAAAATTAATCTATGGCTACACCTTC.

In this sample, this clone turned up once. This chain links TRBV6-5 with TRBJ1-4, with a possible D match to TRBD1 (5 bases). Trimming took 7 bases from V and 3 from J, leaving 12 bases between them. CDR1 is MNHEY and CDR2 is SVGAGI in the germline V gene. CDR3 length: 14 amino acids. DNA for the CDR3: TGTGCCAGCACTAACGGGGGGTCTAATGAAAAACTGTTTTTT. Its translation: CASTNGGSNEKLFF.

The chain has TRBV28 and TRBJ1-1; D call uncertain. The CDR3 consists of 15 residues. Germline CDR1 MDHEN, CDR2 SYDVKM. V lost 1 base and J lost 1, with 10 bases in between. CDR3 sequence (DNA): TGTGCCAGCAGTTTATCAAGGGCAACGAACACTGAAGCTTTCTTT. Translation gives CASSLSRATNTEAFF.

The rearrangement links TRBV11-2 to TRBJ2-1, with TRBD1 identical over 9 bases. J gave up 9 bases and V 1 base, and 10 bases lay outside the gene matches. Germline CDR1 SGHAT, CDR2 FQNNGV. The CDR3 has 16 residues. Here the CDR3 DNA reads TGTGCCAGCAGCTTAGCGGGACAGGGAGGCGTAAGTGAGCAGTTCTTC. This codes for CASSLAGQGGVSEQFF. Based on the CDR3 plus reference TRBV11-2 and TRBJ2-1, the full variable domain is EAGVAQSPRYKIIEKRQSVAFWCNPISGHATLYWYQQILGQGPKLLIQFQNNGVVDDSQLPKDRFSAERLKGVDSTLKIQPAKLEDSAVYLCASSLAGQGGVSEQFFGPGTRLTVL.

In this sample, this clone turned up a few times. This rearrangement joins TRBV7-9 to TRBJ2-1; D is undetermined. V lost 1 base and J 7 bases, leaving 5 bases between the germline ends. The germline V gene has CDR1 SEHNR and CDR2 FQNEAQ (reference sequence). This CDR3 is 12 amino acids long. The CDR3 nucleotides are TGTGCCAGCAGCTTAGTGGGGAATGAGCAGTTCTTC. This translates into CASSLVGNEQFF.

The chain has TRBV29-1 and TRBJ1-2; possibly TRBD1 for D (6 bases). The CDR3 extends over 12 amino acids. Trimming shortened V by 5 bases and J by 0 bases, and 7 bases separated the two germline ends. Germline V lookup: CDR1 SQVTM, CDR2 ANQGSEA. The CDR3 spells CSVRTANYGYTF. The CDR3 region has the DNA TGCAGCGTTCGGACAGCTAACTATGGCTACACCTTC. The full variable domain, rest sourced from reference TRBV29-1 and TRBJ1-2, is SAVISQKPSRDICQRGTSLTIQCQVDSQVTMMFWYRQQPGQSLTLIATANQGSEATYESGFVIDKFPISRPNLTFSTLTVSNMSPEDSSIYLCSVRTANYGYTFGSGTRLTVV.

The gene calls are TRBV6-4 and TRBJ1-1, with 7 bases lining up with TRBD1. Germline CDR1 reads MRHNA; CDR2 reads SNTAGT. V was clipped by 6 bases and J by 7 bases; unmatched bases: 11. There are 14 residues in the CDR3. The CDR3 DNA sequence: TGTGCCAGCAGAGACAGGGTTGGGGGCCTTGAAGCTTTCTTT. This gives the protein CASRDRVGGLEAFF.